The present entry profiles one T cell receptor (beta chain) with its context. Its antigen is undetermined. Germline CDR1 is DFQATT and CDR2 is SNEGSKA (reference sequence). The CDR3 spans 15 residues. Trimming removed 3 bases from V and 2 bases from J, with 13 bases in between. This sample was included in a study of T-cell reconstitution after alpha-beta-depleted transplantation in children. General study results and limits: In patients about two months after transplant, alpha-beta T cells reportedly arose from several hundred expanded graft clones. Some patients owed their high day-60 TCRbeta diversity to surviving recipient T cells and thymic progenitors. Once a year had passed after transplant, T-cell counts and diversity came mostly from newly produced T cells.

Unique molecular identifiers were used to barcode this TCRbeta library. From the PCR reads, TCRdb called clonotypes with MiXCR, one entry per CDR3 protein. The sample holds 800,000 to 1,000,000 distinct CDR3 sequences, about 29% seen once. The receptor was derived from a boy under three years old who had a stem cell transplant for SCID, so the T cells may come from the graft donor. The starting material was PBMCs, mostly from graft donor cells, obtained 360 days after TCRalphabeta/CD19-depleted stem cell transplant. The V and J genes are TRBV20-1 and TRBJ2-2, with TRBD1 as a possible D gene (6 bases). The CDR3 spells CSASPRGPNTGELFF. The DNA of the CDR3 is TGCAGTGCTAGCCCCAGGGGACCAAACACCGGGGAGCTGTTTTTT.